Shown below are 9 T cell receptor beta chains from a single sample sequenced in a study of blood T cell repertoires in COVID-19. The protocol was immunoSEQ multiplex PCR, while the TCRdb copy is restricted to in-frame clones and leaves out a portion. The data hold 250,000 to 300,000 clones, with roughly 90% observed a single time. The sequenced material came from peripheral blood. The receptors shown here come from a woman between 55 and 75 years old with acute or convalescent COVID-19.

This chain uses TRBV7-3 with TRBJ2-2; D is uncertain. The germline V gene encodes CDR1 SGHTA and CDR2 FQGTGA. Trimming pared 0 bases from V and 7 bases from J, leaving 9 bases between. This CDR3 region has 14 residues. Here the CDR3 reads CASSLTQSGGELFF. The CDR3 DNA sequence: TGTGCCAGCAGCTTAACCCAATCAGGCGGGGAGCTGTTTTTT.

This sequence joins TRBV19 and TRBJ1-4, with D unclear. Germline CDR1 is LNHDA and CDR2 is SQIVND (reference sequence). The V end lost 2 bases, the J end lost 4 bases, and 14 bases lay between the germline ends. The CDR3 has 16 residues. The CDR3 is CASSIQDWRNNEKLFF. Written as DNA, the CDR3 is TGTGCCAGTAGTATACAGGACTGGCGAAATAATGAAAAACTGTTTTTT.

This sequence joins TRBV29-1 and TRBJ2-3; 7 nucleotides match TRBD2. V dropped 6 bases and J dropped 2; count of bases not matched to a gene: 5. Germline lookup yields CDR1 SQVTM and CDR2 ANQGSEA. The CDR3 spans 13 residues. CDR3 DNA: TGCAGCGTGCCGGGACTACCCACAGATACGCAGTATTTT. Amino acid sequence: CSVPGLPTDTQYF.

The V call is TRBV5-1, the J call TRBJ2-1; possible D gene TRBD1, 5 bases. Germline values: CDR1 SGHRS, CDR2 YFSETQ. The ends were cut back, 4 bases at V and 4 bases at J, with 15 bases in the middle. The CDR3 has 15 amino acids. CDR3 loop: CASSPRNTGYNEQFF. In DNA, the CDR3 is TGCGCCAGCAGCCCGAGGAACACAGGATACAATGAGCAGTTCTTC.

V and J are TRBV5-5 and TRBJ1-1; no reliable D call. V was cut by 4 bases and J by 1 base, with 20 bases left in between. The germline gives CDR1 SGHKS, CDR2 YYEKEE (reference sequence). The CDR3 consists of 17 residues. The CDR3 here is CASSPIGAVSGNTEAFF. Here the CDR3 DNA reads TGTGCCAGCAGCCCGATTGGTGCGGTGTCGGGGAACACTGAAGCTTTCTTT. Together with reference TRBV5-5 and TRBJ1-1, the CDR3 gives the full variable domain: DAGVTQSPTHLIKTRGQQVTLRCSPISGHKSVSWYQQVLGQGPQFIFQYYEKEERGRGNFPDRFSARQFPNYSSELNVNALLLGDSALYLCASSPIGAVSGNTEAFFGQGTRLTVV.

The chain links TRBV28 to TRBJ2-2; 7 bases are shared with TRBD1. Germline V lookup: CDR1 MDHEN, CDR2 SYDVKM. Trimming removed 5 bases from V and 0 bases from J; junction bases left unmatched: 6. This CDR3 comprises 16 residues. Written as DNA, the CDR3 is TGTGCCAGCAGTCCCCCGGGACAGACGAACACCGGGGAGCTGTTTTTT. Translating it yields CASSPPGQTNTGELFF.

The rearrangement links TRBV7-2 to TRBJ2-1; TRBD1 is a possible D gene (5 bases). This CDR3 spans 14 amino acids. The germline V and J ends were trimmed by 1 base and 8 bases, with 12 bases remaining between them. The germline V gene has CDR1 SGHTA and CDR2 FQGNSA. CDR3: CASSLDQGWDEQFF. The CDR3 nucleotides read TGTGCCAGCAGCTTAGATCAGGGATGGGATGAGCAGTTCTTC. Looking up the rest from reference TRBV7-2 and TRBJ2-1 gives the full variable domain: GAGVSQSPSNKVTEKGKDVELRCDPISGHTALYWYRQSLGQGLEFLIYFQGNSAPDKSGLPSDRFSAERTGGSVSTLTIQRTQQEDSAVYLCASSLDQGWDEQFFGPGTRLTVL.

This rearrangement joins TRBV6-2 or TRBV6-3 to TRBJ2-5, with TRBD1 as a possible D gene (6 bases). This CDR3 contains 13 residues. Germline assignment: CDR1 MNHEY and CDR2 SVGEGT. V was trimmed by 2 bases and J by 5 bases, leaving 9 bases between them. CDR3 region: CASSYGTRETQYF. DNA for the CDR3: TGTGCCAGCAGTTACGGGACACGCGAGACCCAGTACTTC.

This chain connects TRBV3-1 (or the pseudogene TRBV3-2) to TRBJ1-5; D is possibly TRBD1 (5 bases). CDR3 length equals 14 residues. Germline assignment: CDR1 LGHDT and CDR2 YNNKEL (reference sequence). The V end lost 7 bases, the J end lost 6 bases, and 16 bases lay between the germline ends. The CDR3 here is CASILGRVGQPQHF. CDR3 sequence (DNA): TGTGCCAGCATCCTTGGCAGGGTGGGTCAGCCCCAGCATTTT.